These 32 T cell receptor beta chains came from one sample sequenced in a study of molecular identifiers for immune sequencing clone quantification. TCRdb recomputed calls from the PCR reads with MiXCR, one row per CDR3 protein. The table includes over 600,000 distinct CDR3 sequences, around 20% detected once. Input material: naive CD8+ T cells from blood, with Jurkat cell RNA spiked in. Described subset: FACS-sorted CD8+CD4-CCR7+CD45RA+ naive T cells. All receptors derive from a human donor in good health. Some libraries in this study had Jurkat cell RNA spiked in.

On this clonotype itself: A read error may be the cause here, since a much bigger clone is one base away. The chain uses TRBV2 and TRBJ2-1; a possible D gene is TRBD2 (6 bases). The CDR3 length is 17 residues. The V and J ends lost 6 bases and 9 bases respectively, with 27 bases between them. CDR1 and CDR2 from the germline V gene are SNHLY and FYNNEI. DNA of the CDR3: TGTGCCAGCAGCGGTCTGGGGACTCCGAGGGGTGGTGCTGAGCAGTTCTTC. Protein sequence: CASSGLGTPRGGAEQFF. The complete variable domain, with remaining parts taken from reference TRBV2 and TRBJ2-1, reads EPEVTQTPSHQVTQMGQEVILRCVPISNHLYFYWYRQILGQKVEFLVSFYNNEISEKSEIFDDQFSVERPDGSNFTLKIRSTKLEDSAMYFCASSGLGTPRGGAEQFFGPGTRLTVL.

Remarks on this clonotype: This may be a read error: a much more frequent sequence differs by one nucleotide. This chain connects TRBV28 to TRBJ2-3, with D maybe TRBD2 (6 bases). CDR1 and CDR2 from the germline V gene are MDHEN and SYDVKM. The CDR3 extends over 16 amino acids. The CDR3 region has the DNA TGTGCCAGCAACTCTTTAGCGGAAACTAGCACAGATGCGCAGTATTTT. Amino acid sequence: CASNSLAETSTDAQYF.

In its sample, this clonotype was seen a few times. The rearrangement links TRBV28 to TRBJ2-3; D unresolved. Per germline, CDR1 MDHEN and CDR2 SYDVKM. The V end was cut by 3 bases, the J end by 0 bases, with 10 bases between. The CDR3 is made up of 15 amino acids. The CDR3 loop is CASSFLSSSTDTQYF. For the CDR3, the DNA is TGTGCCAGCAGTTTTTTGTCCTCTAGCACAGATACGCAGTATTTT. The complete variable domain, with remaining parts taken from reference TRBV28 and TRBJ2-3, reads DVKVTQSSRYLVKRTGEKVFLECVQDMDHENMFWYRQDPGLGLRLIYFSYDVKMKEKGDIPEGYSVSREKKERFSLILESASTNQTSMYLCASSFLSSSTDTQYFGPGTRLTVL.

This clonotype has only a few counts. V and J are TRBV20-1 and TRBJ1-1, with TRBD1 matching 7 bases. The germline V gene has CDR1 DFQATT and CDR2 SNEGSKA (reference sequence). The CDR3 contains 17 residues. With V trimmed by 0 bases and J by 1 base, 11 bases remained unmatched. The CDR3 loop reads CSARDRGKGAWNTEAFF. As DNA, the CDR3 is TGCAGTGCTAGAGATCGGGGGAAGGGGGCATGGAACACTGAAGCTTTCTTT.

In this sample, this clonotype turned up many times. This chain joins TRBV4-3 and TRBJ2-7, with a weak D call TRBD1 (7 bases). The V end lost 0 bases, the J end lost 3 bases, and 15 bases lay between the germline ends. Germline values: CDR1 LGHNA, CDR2 YSLEER. The CDR3 length is 16 residues. CDR3 in amino acids: CASSQDRTGGYYEQYF. The DNA of the CDR3 is TGCGCCAGCAGCCAAGATAGGACAGGAGGGTACTACGAGCAGTACTTC.

The CDR3 bases are TGTGCCAGCAGCAAAAAAAACAGGGGGGCGAAACTGTTTTTT. Translated: CASSKKNRGAKLFF. V usage is TRBV21-1 and J usage is TRBJ1-4; TRBD1 is taken as the D call from the table, unchecked against the DNA. TRBV21-1 is a known pseudogene. The CDR3 has 14 residues.

This clonotype has a handful of counts. Sequence at one end of the junction differs from germline and may be a read error. The rearrangement joins TRBV20-1 to TRBJ2-2, with TRBD2 as a possible D gene (5 bases). Per germline, CDR1 DFQATT and CDR2 SNEGSKA (reference sequence). This CDR3 is built from 15 residues. As DNA, the CDR3 is TGCAGTGCTAGATTGAGACAAGAGAACACCGGGGAGCTGCTTTTT. This gives the protein CSARLRQENTGELLF.

This clonotype appeared many times. The gene calls are TRBV23-1 and TRBJ2-5; 7 bases map to TRBD2. TRBV23-1 falls under the ORF class, with uncertain function. Trimming at V came to 0 bases and at J to 2 bases, leaving 15 bases not matched to a gene. The CDR3 has 19 residues. The CDR3 protein is CASSQSGSAPTSSQETQYF. The DNA of the CDR3 is TGCGCCAGCAGTCAATCCGGGTCTGCCCCGACTAGCAGTCAAGAGACCCAGTACTTC.

On this clonotype itself: Being one base from a much bigger clone, this may be a read error. The J gene is TRBJ1-6, the V gene TRBV4-3, with D unresolved. This CDR3 spans 14 amino acids. The germline V gene has CDR1 LGHNA and CDR2 YSLEER. CDR3 loop: CAGSQDRRDSPLHF. The CDR3 DNA follows: TGCGCCGGCAGCCAAGATAGGAGGGATTCACCCCTCCACTTT.

This clonotype showed up many times. The J gene is TRBJ2-2, the V gene TRBV7-9; the match to TRBD1 covers 11 bases. Unmatched junction bases numbered 4, after V lost 4 bases and J lost 3 bases. This CDR3 is built from 16 residues. Per the germline V gene, CDR1 is SEHNR and CDR2 is FQNEAQ (reference sequence). CDR3 in amino acids: CASSSRTGGDTGELFF. CDR3 bases: TGTGCCAGCAGCTCCAGGACAGGGGGCGACACCGGGGAGCTGTTTTTT.

Details on this clonotype: A read error may explain this, as a much larger clone is one base away. The chain combines TRBV3-1 with TRBJ1-3, with D unclear. The CDR3 runs to 17 residues. Germline-derived CDR1 and CDR2 are LGHDT and YNNKEL (reference sequence). V lost 8 bases and J lost 9, with 29 bases in between. The CDR3 reads CASSGLAGPEVAGTIYF. The CDR3, as DNA: TGTGCCAGCTCCGGCCTAGCCGGGCCCGAGGTGGCTGGCACCATATATTTT.

This clonotype was observed a few times. The chain has TRBV12-3 or TRBV12-4 and TRBJ2-1, with TRBD2 matching 12 bases. The CDR3 loop spans 16 amino acids. J gave up 4 bases and V 5 bases, and 6 bases lay outside the gene matches. In DNA, the CDR3 is TGTGCCAGCAGTACTAAAGGACTAGCGGGGTACAATGAGCAGTTCTTC. This encodes CASSTKGLAGYNEQFF.

This clonotype was picked up many times. J is TRBJ2-5 and V is TRBV14, with D possibly TRBD2 on 6 matching bases. The V end was cut by 0 bases, the J end by 10 bases, with 15 bases between. CDR1 and CDR2 (germline): SGHDN, FVKESK. The CDR3 loop spans 14 amino acids. CDR3 region: CASSQEEEVGGQYF. The DNA of the CDR3 is TGTGCCAGCAGCCAAGAGGAGGAGGTCGGGGGCCAGTACTTC.

This clonotype was picked up many times. V and J are TRBV28 and TRBJ2-5; 11 bases align to TRBD2. The CDR3 runs 19 residues. Germline values: CDR1 MDHEN, CDR2 SYDVKM. V lost 6 bases and J lost 2; bases outside the gene matches: 17. CDR3 residues: CASSSITSGSGYGQETQYF. For the CDR3, the DNA is TGTGCCAGCAGCTCGATCACTAGCGGGAGTGGTTATGGGCAAGAGACCCAGTACTTC.

This clonotype showed up many times. The chain joins TRBV5-6 to TRBJ1-5; D is ambiguous. CDR1 and CDR2 (germline): SGHDT, YYEEEE. V lost 0 bases and J 0 bases, leaving 7 bases between the germline ends. The CDR3 covers 15 residues. The CDR3 sequence: CASSLARNSNQPQHF. The DNA of the CDR3 is TGTGCCAGCAGCTTGGCCAGAAATAGCAATCAGCCCCAGCATTTT.

This clonotype was counted at least ten times. The chain recombines TRBV4-1 with TRBJ2-4; 8 nucleotides align to TRBD2. V trimming: 1 base; J trimming: 4 bases; junction bases outside the gene matches: 3. CDR1 is MGHRA and CDR2 is YSYEKL in the germline V gene. CDR3 length: 15 residues. DNA for the CDR3: TGCGCCAGCAGCCAAGCGCGGGGGGTAAAAAACATTCAGTACTTC. Its protein product is CASSQARGVKNIQYF.

This clonotype was seen a few times. The chain has TRBV7-9 and TRBJ1-5, with a tentative D call TRBD1 (5 bases). Germline CDR1 SEHNR, CDR2 FQNEAQ (reference sequence). With 2 bases removed from V and 0 bases from J, the gap between germline ends came to 14 bases. This CDR3 is 17 amino acids long. The CDR3 is CASSLSLGPYSNQPQHF. The CDR3 coding sequence is TGTGCCAGCAGCTTATCTCTGGGACCGTATAGCAATCAGCCCCAGCATTTT.

The CDR3 reads CASSQDLPGEQYF. DNA for the CDR3: TGTGCCAGCAGCCAAGATCTACCGGGAGAGCAGTACTTC. V and J are TRBV5-6 and TRBJ2-7, with D possibly being TRBD2 (5 bases). CDR3 length: 13 amino acids. The V end lost 4 bases, the J end lost 7 bases, and 15 bases lay between the germline ends. Germline CDR1 reads SGHDT; CDR2 reads YYEEEE.

Notes on this clonotype: The conserved phenylalanine or tryptophan is not found at the CDR3 terminus, so this likely reflects a read error. The genes are TRBV7-6 and TRBJ1-1; D may be TRBD1 (5 bases). The CDR3 covers 13 residues. Germline V gives CDR1 SGHVS, CDR2 FNYEAQ. The V gene lost 6 bases and the J gene lost 3 bases, with 11 bases spanning the gap. CDR3 loop: CASRRGDDTEAFS. The CDR3 DNA reads as TGTGCCAGCAGGCGGGGGGACGACACTGAAGCTTTCTCT.

This clonotype was seen ten or more times. The rearrangement uses TRBV19 and TRBJ1-1; no definite D call. CDR1 is LNHDA and CDR2 is SQIVND in the germline V gene (reference sequence). The CDR3 has 12 residues. V was trimmed by 7 bases and J by 0 bases, leaving 6 bases between them. CDR3 sequence: CASTYMNTEAFF. CDR3 sequence (DNA): TGTGCCAGTACTTATATGAACACTGAAGCTTTCTTT.

This clonotype was recorded at least ten times. J is TRBJ2-3 and V is TRBV12-3 or TRBV12-4, with D perhaps matching TRBD1 (6 bases). The CDR3 is 15 residues long. The germline V and J ends were trimmed by 5 bases and 4 bases, with 16 bases remaining between them. The CDR3 spells CASSAPGTQPDTQYF. For the CDR3, the DNA is TGTGCCAGCAGTGCTCCCGGGACACAACCAGATACGCAGTATTTT.

A few counts support this clonotype. This could be a read error, since a much larger clone is one nucleotide away. The chain links TRBV5-1 to TRBJ1-6; D gene unclear. Germline V gives CDR1 SGHRS, CDR2 YFSETQ. This CDR3 comprises 17 residues. Between the trimmed V and J ends, which lost 4 bases and 0 bases, there was a span of 14 bases. In nucleotides, the CDR3 is TGCGCCAGCAGCCTTAGGGCCGTCAGCTCCTATAATTCACCCCTCCACTTT. Its protein product is CASSLRAVSSYNSPLHF.

This chain links TRBV4-3 with TRBJ2-5; TRBD2 aligns across 7 bases. Germline V gives CDR1 LGHNA, CDR2 YSLEER. This CDR3 is built from 16 residues. Trimming took 0 bases from V and 4 from J; bases not matched to a gene: 8. The CDR3 DNA reads TGCGCCAGCAGCCAAGATCTTGCGGGGGAGAGAGAGACCCAGTACTTC. It codes for CASSQDLAGERETQYF.

On this clonotype: A much larger clone lies one base from this, so it may be a read error. This chain connects TRBV6-2 or TRBV6-3 to TRBJ2-2; 7 positions match TRBD2. Germline CDR1 is MNHEY and CDR2 is SVGEGT. The CDR3 runs to 14 residues. The CDR3 sequence is CANSYSASGGELFF. The CDR3 DNA follows: TGTGCCAACAGTTACTCGGCTAGCGGCGGGGAGCTGTTTTTT.

This clonotype was found many times. The chain links TRBV6-2 or TRBV6-3 to TRBJ1-5, with 8 bases fitting TRBD1. Trimming cost V 4 bases and J 3 bases; bases outside gene matches: 8. In germline, CDR1 is MNHEY, CDR2 SVGEGT. The CDR3 length is 16 residues. The CDR3 bases are TGTGCCAGCAGTTCCTTCGGACAGGGCCTCAATCAGCCCCAGCATTTT. Translation: CASSSFGQGLNQPQHF.

This clonotype was observed a handful of times. The chain combines TRBV3-1 with TRBJ1-6; weak D call: TRBD1 (6 bases). With 4 bases removed from V and 7 bases from J, the gap between germline ends came to 17 bases. The CDR3 runs 16 residues. CDR1 is LGHDT and CDR2 is YNNKEL in the germline V gene (reference sequence). CDR3 protein: CASSPPRGQGNSPLHF. The CDR3 nucleotides read TGTGCCAGCAGCCCGCCCCGGGGCCAGGGGAATTCACCCCTCCACTTT.

At least ten counts were recorded for this clonotype. The rearrangement links TRBV7-9 to TRBJ2-6, with unresolved D. The CDR3 contains 14 residues. Germline V lookup: CDR1 SEHNR, CDR2 FQNEAQ (reference sequence). Trimming pared 5 bases from V and 5 bases from J, leaving 10 bases between. CDR3 nucleotide sequence: TGTGCCAGCAGCCTAACCCCTTGGGCCAACGTCCTGACTTTC. It codes for CASSLTPWANVLTF.

The chain carries TRBV10-3 and TRBJ1-6; 8 bases fit TRBD1. Germline-derived CDR1 and CDR2 are ENHRY and SYGVKD. V trimming: 6 bases; J trimming: 5 bases; junction bases outside the gene matches: 9. The CDR3 runs 16 residues. The CDR3 DNA reads as TGTGCCATCAGAGGCGACAGGGGTGGCCATAATTCACCCCTCCACTTT. Its translation: CAIRGDRGGHNSPLHF.

The V gene is TRBV19, the J gene TRBJ1-5, with D tentatively TRBD1 (5 bases). Germline V gene lookup returns CDR1 LNHDA and CDR2 SQIVND (reference sequence). The CDR3 totals 16 residues. Trimming removed 8 bases from V and 4 bases from J, with 21 bases in between. The DNA of the CDR3 is TGTGCCAGTTCCTACGGCACTTTAGGGGAGAATCAGCCCCAGCATTTT. Translating it yields CASSYGTLGENQPQHF.

This clonotype was seen at least ten times. The chain carries TRBV7-2 and TRBJ1-4; TRBD1 is a possible D gene (6 bases). V was clipped by 4 bases and J by 7 bases, with 13 bases between them. From germline, CDR1 is SGHTA and CDR2 FQGNSA. The CDR3 extends over 14 amino acids. CDR3 residues: CASSWTGGGEKLFF. Written as DNA, the CDR3 is TGTGCCAGCAGCTGGACCGGGGGCGGTGAAAAACTGTTTTTT.

This clonotype was seen at least ten times. The genes are TRBV30 and TRBJ2-2; D not resolved. The length of the CDR3 is 13 residues. Trimming removed 0 bases from V and 7 bases from J, with 9 bases in between. The germline CDR1 and CDR2 sequences are GTSNPN and SVGIG (reference sequence). In DNA form, the CDR3 reads TGTGCCTGGAGTGTAGTTTGGGGCGGGGAGCTGTTTTTT. It encodes CAWSVVWGGELFF.

In this sample, this clonotype turned up once. With a much larger clone just one base away, this may be a read error. The chain has TRBV2 and TRBJ1-1, with 9 bases matching TRBD1. The J segment lost 3 bases and the V segment lost 6 bases, leaving 11 bases of the junction unmatched. The germline V gene encodes CDR1 SNHLY and CDR2 FYNNEI. CDR3 size: 16 residues. The CDR3 here is CASRGDRDIKDTEAFF. The CDR3 DNA reads TGTGCCAGCAGGGGGGACAGGGATATAAAGGACACTGAAGCTTTCTTT.